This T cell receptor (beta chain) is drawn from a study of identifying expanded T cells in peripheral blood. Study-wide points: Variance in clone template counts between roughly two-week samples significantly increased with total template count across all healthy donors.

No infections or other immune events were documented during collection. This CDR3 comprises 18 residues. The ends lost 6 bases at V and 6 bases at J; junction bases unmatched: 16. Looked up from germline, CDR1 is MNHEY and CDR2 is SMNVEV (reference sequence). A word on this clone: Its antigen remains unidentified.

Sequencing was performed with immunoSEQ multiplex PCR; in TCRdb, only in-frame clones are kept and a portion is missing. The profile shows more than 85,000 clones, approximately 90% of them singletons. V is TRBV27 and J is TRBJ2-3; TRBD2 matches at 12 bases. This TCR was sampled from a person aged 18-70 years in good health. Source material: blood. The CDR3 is CASRIGPGLAGGRDTQYF. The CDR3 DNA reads TGTGCCAGCAGGATCGGGCCGGGGCTAGCGGGGGGGCGGGATACGCAGTATTTT.